Detailed here is one T cell receptor beta chain. This clonotype came up many times. It has no known antigen specificity. No qualities accompany the bases; no much larger clone lies one base away. Receptor libraries were prepared by 5' RACE. Reads for this sample came from a NextSeq 500. To allow correction of PCR and sequencing errors, the TCR library protocol tagged every TCR cDNA molecule with a unique molecular identifier. The authors processed their data as follows. TCR identification, UMI-based error correction and CDR3 extraction were performed with Decombinator tools. TCRs above a frequency of 2 per 1,000, corresponding to the top 1% of the tumor frequency distribution, were defined as expanded. Each repertoire was subsampled 100 times to 5,000 TCRs, after which Renyi diversity was computed with the R vegan package. CDR3 similarity networks were constructed using string-kernel similarity of amino acid triplets, with links drawn between CDR3s whose pairwise similarity was above 0.82. TCRdb trimmed public reads at Q25 via fastp, called clones via MiXCR and kept in-frame beta chains. Identical CDR3 proteins give one entry, which carries the most common genes and DNA. TCRdb's processing, not the authors' own work, is the source of the V and J calls. The sample records about 120,000 distinct CDR3 sequences, roughly an eighth of which are singletons. Together, the top ten hold over 15% of the sample.

This entry belongs to a study of spatial heterogeneity in lung cancer (dated by TCRdb to the late 2010s). General notes on the study: The donors were approximately 70 patients from the lung TRACERx cohort who had early-stage, untreated non-small cell lung cancer. Follow-up PBMC samples were sequenced whenever the samples were available, and the median time to follow-up was around 24 months after resection. Beta-chain transcripts were consistently detected in greater numbers than alpha-chain transcripts, which likely reflected higher beta-chain transcript abundance. In the raw uncorrected reads, each unique combination of TCR and UMI appeared more than ten times on average. In non-small cell lung cancer, the study made a quantitative comparison of TCR alpha and beta repertoires among multiple tumor regions, matched nontumor lung and blood. TCR repertoire features were related to nonsynonymous mutation counts determined by whole-exome sequencing of tumor tissue. Both alpha and beta chains were TCR-sequenced in approximately 220 tumor regions, under 85 matched nontumor lung samples and roughly 50 PBMC samples obtained at surgery. What the authors observed across the whole study: Ubiquitous expanded tumor TCRs were detected in blood more often at tumor resection than at routine follow-up. Confirming at a functional level the hypothesis that regional TCRs recognize regional mutations was considered to require additional single-cell paired TCR alpha and beta sequencing. Only around 15 patients were included in the comparisons of baseline and follow-up blood repertoires.

The time point label on this specimen signifies: blood at routine non-recurrence follow-up after resection. For TCR sequencing, whole RNA was extracted from tumor and nontumor lung tissue, or from cryopreserved PBMC samples, and no cell sorting was done. Patients were selected for TCR sequencing only if sufficient RNA was available from at least two tumor regions. The clonotype originates from a male donor with early-stage non-small cell lung cancer. The sample consisted of PBMCs, taken at follow-up.

The CDR3 reads as follows: CASSLRSRSYNEQFF. The sequence in DNA is TGTGCCAGCAGCTTGAGGTCTCGCTCCTACAATGAGCAGTTCTTC. The rearranged chain carries TRBV5-6 and TRBJ2-1; the D gene is not confidently resolved. Spanning cysteine to phenylalanine, the CDR3 consists of 15 amino acids. The sequence is cut down to CDR3 DNA, 45 bases in frame from base 1. Per the germline V gene, SGHDT is the CDR1 and YYEEEE is the CDR2. V is cut by 1 base and J by 0 bases, and the space between the germline ends is 8 bases.